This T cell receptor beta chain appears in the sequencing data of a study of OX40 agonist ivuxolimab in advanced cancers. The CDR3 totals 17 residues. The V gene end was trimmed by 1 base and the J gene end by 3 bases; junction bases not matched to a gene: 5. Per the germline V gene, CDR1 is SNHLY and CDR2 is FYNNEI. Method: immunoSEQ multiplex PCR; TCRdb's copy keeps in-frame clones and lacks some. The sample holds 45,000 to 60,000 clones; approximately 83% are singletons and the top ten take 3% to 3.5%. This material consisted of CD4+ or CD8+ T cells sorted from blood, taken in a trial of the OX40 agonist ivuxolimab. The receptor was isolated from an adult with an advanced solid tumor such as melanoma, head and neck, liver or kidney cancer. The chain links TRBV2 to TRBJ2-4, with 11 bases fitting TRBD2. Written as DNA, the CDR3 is TGTGCCAGCAGTGAAGTAGGGCTAGCGGGGGGCAAAAACATTCAGTACTTC. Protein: CASSEVGLAGGKNIQYF.